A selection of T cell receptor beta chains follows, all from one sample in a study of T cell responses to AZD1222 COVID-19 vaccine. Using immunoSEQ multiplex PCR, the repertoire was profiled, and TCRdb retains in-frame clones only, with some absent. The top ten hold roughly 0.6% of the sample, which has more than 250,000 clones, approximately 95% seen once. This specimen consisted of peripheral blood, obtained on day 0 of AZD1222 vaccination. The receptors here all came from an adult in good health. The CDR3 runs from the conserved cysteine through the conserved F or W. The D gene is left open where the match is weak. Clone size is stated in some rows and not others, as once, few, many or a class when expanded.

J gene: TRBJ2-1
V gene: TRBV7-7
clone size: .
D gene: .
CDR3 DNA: TGTGCTAGCAGCCCAGTACCCTACAATGAGCAGTTCTTC
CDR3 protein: CASSPVPYNEQFF

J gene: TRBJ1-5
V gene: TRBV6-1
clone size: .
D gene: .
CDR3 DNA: TGTGCCAGCAGTGAAAGGGGTTATCAGCCCCAGCATTTT
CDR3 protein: CASSERGYQPQHF

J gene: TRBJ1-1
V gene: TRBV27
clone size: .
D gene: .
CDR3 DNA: TGTGCCAGCAGTTTATCCCACTCGTGGGCTGAAGCTTTCTTT
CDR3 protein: CASSLSHSWAEAFF

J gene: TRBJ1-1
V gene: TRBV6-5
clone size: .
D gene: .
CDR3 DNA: TGTGCCAGCACCAGAAATCAGGGGAACACTGAAGCTTTCTTT
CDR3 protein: CASTRNQGNTEAFF

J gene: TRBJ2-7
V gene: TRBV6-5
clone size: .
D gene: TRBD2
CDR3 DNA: TGTGCCAGCAGGCTTAGCGGGCGTTCCTCCTACGAGCAGTACTTC
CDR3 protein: CASRLSGRSSYEQYF

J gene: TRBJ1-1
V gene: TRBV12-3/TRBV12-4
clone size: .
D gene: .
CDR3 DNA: TGTGCCAGCAGCCGTGAGGGACTCTCGGAAGCTTTCTTT
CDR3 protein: CASSREGLSEAFF

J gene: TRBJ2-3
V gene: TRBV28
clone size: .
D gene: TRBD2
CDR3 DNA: TGTGCCAGCAGTTTTCGGACGGGAGGGCCGGATACGCAGTATTTT
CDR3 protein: CASSFRTGGPDTQYF

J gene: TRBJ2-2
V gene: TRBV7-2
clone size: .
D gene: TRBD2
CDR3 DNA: TGTGCCAGCAGCTTCCTAAACCCGGGACTAGATTTCGGGGAGCTGTTTTTT
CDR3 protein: CASSFLNPGLDFGELFF

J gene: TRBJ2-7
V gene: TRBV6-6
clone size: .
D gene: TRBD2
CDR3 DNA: TGTGCCAGCAGGGGGGGACTAGCGGATCCCTACGAGCAGTACTTC
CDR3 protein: CASRGGLADPYEQYF

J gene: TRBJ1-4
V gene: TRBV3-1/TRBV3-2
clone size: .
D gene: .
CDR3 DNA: TGTGCCAGCAGCCAAGAGCCCCCCTTACTGTTTTTT
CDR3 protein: CASSQEPPLLFF

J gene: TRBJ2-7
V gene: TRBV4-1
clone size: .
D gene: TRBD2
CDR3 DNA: TGCGCCAGCAGCCGGGGACTAGCGGATTACGAGCAGTACTTC
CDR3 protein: CASSRGLADYEQYF

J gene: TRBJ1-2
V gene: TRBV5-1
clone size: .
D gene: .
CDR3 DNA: TGCGCCAGCAGCTTGGCGGGGGGTTCGAACTATGGCTACACCTTC
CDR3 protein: CASSLAGGSNYGYTF

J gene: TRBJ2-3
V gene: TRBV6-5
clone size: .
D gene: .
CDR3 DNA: TGTGCCAGCAGTTACCCCGAGGGCGGGGCAGATACGCAGTATTTT
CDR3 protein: CASSYPEGGADTQYF

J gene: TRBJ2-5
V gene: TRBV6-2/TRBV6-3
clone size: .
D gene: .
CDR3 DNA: TGTGCCAGCAGTGAGAACAGGGTGGAGACCCAGTACTTC
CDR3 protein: CASSENRVETQYF

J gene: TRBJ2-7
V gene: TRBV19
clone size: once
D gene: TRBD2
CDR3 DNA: TGTGCCAGTAGTAATAGCGGGACGTGGTACGAGCAGTACTTC
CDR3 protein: CASSNSGTWYEQYF

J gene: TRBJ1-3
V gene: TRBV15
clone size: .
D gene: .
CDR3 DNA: TGTGCCACCAGCAGAGAGGGGGCTCAGGGGATTCCCATATATTTT
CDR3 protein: CATSREGAQGIPIYF

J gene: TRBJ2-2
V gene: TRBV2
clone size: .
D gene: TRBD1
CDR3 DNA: TGTGCCAGCAGTCCCGACAGGGGGGGGACCGGGGAGCTGTTTTTT
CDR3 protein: CASSPDRGGTGELFF

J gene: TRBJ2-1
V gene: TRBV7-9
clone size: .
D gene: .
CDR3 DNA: TGTGCCAGCAGCTCAAATGGTGGTTTGGTCGAGCAGTTCTTC
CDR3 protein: CASSSNGGLVEQFF

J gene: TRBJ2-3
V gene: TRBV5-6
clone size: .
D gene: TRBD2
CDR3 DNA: TGTGCCAGCAGCTCCCTGGGGCGGGAGGAAGCAGATACGCAGTATTTT
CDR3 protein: CASSSLGREEADTQYF

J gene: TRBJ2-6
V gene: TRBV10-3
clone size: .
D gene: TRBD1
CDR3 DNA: TGTGCCATCAGAGACAGGGGAACATCTGGGGCCAACGTCCTGACTTTC
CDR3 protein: CAIRDRGTSGANVLTF

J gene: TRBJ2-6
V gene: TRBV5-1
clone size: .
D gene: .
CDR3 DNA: TGCGCCAGCAGCTTGGTACCAACAGAGATCTCTGGGGCCAACGTCCTGACTTTC
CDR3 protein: CASSLVPTEISGANVLTF

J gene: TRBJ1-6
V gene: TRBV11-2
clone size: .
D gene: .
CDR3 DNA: TGTGCCAGCAGCACAATACTGGGGAATTCACCCCTCCACTTT
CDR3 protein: CASSTILGNSPLHF

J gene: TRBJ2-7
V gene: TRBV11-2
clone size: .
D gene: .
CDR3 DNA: TGTGCCAGCACCACTACTAGGGGCTCCTACGAGCAGTACTTC
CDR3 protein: CASTTTRGSYEQYF

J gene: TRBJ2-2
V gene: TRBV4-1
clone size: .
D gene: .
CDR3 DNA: TGCGCCAGCAGCCAGCCCCTTGGCACCGGGGAGCTGTTTTTT
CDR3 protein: CASSQPLGTGELFF

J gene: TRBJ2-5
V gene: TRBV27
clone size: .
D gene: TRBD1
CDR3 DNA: TGTGCCAGCATGGGGGTCGGACAGGGGGCGATACAAGAGACCCAGTACTTC
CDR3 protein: CASMGVGQGAIQETQYF

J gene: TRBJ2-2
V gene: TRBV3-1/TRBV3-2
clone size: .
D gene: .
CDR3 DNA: TGTGCCAGCAGCCAATCGGGACGAACTCGAATTTTT
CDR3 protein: CASSQSGRTRIF

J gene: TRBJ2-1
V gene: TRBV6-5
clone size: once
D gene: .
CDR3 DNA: TGTGCCATCCTTTATTTTCGATCGGACAATGAGCAGTTCTTC
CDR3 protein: CAILYFRSDNEQFF

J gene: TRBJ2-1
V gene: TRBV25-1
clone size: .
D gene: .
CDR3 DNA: TGTGCCAGCAGTGCCCGATCGTACAATGAGCAGTTCTTC
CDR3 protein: CASSARSYNEQFF

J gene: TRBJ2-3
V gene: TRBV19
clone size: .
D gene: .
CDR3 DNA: TGTGCCAGTAGTGTCCAAACGGTAGATACGCAGTATTTT
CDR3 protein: CASSVQTVDTQYF

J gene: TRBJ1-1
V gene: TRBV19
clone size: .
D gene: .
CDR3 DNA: TGTGCCAGTAGCCACAGGGAGTTCACTGAAGCTTTCTTT
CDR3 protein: CASSHREFTEAFF

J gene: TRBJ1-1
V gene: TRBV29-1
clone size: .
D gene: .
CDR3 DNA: TGCAGCGTAGTAAGCCGACACGAGGCCACTGAAGCTTTCTTT
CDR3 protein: CSVVSRHEATEAFF

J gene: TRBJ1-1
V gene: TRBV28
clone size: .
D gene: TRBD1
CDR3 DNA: TGTGCCAGCAGTTCCCCCGGGACAGGGGAAGAGGAAGCTTTCTTT
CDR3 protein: CASSSPGTGEEEAFF

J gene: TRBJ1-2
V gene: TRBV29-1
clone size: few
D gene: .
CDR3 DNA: TGCAGCGTTGAAGAAGTCATGGGCAGCTACACCTTC
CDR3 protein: CSVEEVMGSYTF

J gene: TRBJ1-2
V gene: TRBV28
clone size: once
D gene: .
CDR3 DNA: TGTGCCAGCAGTCTTGGGGCAGGGTCTGGCTACACCTTC
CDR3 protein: CASSLGAGSGYTF

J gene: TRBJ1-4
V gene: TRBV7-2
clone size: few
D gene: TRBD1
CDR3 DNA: TGTGCCAGCAGCGCACGGACAGGGAATGAAAAACTGTTTTTT
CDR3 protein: CASSARTGNEKLFF

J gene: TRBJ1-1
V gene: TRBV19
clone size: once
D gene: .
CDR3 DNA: TGTGCCAGTAGTACCAGGGTCCTAACTGAAGCTTTCTTT
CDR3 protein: CASSTRVLTEAFF

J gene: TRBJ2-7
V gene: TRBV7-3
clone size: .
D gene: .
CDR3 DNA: TGTGCCAGCAGCTCCCGCCTAGCAGACGAGCAGTACTTC
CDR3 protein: CASSSRLADEQYF

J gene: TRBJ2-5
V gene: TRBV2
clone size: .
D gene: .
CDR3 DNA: TGTGCCAGCAGTTTCAGGGCCCGTCAAGAGACCCAGTACTTC
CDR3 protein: CASSFRARQETQYF

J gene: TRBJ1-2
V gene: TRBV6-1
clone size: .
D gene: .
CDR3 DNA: TGTGCCAGCAGTGAACAAGGGCGGGATGGCTACACCTTC
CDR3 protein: CASSEQGRDGYTF

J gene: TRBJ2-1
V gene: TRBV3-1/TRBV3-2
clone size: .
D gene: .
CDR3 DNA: TGTGCCAGCAGCCAAGAGGGGAATGAGCAGTTCTTC
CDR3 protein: CASSQEGNEQFF

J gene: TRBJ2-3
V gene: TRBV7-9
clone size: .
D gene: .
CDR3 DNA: TGTGCCAGCAGCAGTGGGCCAGATACGCAGTATTTT
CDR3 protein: CASSSGPDTQYF

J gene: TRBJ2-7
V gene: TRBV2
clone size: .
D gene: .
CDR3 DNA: TGTGCCAGCGCGGGTTCCTACGAGCAGTACTTC
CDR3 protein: CASAGSYEQYF

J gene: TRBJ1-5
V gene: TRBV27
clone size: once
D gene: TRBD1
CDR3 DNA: TGTGCCAGCAGTTTAGCCAGGGGGAATCAGCCCCAGCATTTT
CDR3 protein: CASSLARGNQPQHF

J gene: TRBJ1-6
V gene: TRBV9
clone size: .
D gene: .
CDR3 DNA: TGTGCCAGCAGCGTAGGGAGCTCCTATAATTCACCCCTCCACTTT
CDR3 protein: CASSVGSSYNSPLHF

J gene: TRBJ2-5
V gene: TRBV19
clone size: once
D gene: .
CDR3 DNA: TGTGCCAGTACCCCTAATGTGGGTGGGACCCAGTACTTC
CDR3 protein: CASTPNVGGTQYF

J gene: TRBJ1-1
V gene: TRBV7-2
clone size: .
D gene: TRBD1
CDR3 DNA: TGTGCCAGCAGCTTAGGGGGACAGTCTTATACTGAAGCTTTCTTT
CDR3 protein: CASSLGGQSYTEAFF

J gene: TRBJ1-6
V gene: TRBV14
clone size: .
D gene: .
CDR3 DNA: TGTGCCAGCAGCCAAGGCTTTAATTCACCCCTCCACTTT
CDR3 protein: CASSQGFNSPLHF

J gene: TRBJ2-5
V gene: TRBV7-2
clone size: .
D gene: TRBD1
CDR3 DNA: TGTGCCAGCAGCTTTGGACAGGGTTTGGTGGAGACCCAGTACTTC
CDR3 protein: CASSFGQGLVETQYF

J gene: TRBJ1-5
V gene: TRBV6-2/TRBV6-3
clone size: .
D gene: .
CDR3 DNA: TGTGCCAGCAGTGACAGGTCGCGCAATCAGCCCCAGCATTTT
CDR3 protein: CASSDRSRNQPQHF

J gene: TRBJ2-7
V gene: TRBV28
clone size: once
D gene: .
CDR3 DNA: TGTGCCAGCAGTGCCCGCAGGGGCCGATGGGGGGAGCAGTACTTC
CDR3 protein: CASSARRGRWGEQYF

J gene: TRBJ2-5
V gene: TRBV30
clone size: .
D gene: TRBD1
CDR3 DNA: TGTGCCTGGAAAGGGGGGATCCAGGACAGGGGGTACCAAGAGACCCAGTACTTC
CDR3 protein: CAWKGGIQDRGYQETQYF

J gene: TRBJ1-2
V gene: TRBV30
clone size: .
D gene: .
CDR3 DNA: TGTGCCTGGAACACAGGAGGGGGTTATGGCTACACCTTC
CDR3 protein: CAWNTGGGYGYTF

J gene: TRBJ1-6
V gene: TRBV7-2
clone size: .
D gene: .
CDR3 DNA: TGTGCCAGCAGCTTAGGCCCAGGGGATTCACCCCTCCACTTT
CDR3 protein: CASSLGPGDSPLHF

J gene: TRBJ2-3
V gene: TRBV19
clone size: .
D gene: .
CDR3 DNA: TGTGCCAGTAGTAGGGGCGGCGAGTCCTTCCCAGATACGCAGTATTTT
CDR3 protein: CASSRGGESFPDTQYF

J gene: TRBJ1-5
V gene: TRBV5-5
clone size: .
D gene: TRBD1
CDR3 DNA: TGTGCCAGCAGCCTTGGACAGGCACGGGAGGTTCAGCCCCAGCATTTT
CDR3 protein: CASSLGQAREVQPQHF